This T cell receptor beta chain emerged from a study of blood T cell repertoires in COVID-19. At the level of the study: The study drew acute and convalescent COVID-19 samples from the United States, Italy and Spain. In each case, the material was cDNA or gDNA derived from T cells, B-cell-depleted T cells, or PBMCs.

This clone was found a few times. Germline values: CDR1 MDHEN, CDR2 SYDVKM. The CDR3 spans 11 residues. Trimming took 3 bases from V and 7 from J, leaving 6 bases between them. Study processing details: Amplified reference gene primers provided the basis for estimating nucleated cell counts. This table comes from immunoSEQ multiplex PCR, and its TCRdb copy is limited to in-frame clones, with some not included. V and J calls plus clone size are reproduced from that table; the DNA served to infer D and trimming. In the table there are approximately 54,000 clones, roughly 84% of which are singletons. This clonotype was obtained from a human donor in a cohort sampled during active COVID-19. The material sequenced was peripheral blood. This chain uses TRBV28 with TRBJ1-1; no clear D gene. The chain's CDR3 is CASSFTVEAFF. CDR3 coding DNA: TGTGCCAGCAGTTTTACAGTTGAAGCTTTCTTT. The full variable domain, completed using reference TRBV28 and TRBJ1-1, is DVKVTQSSRYLVKRTGEKVFLECVQDMDHENMFWYRQDPGLGLRLIYFSYDVKMKEKGDIPEGYSVSREKKERFSLILESASTNQTSMYLCASSFTVEAFFGQGTRLTVV.